This T cell receptor beta chain was documented in a study of blood T cells in healthy people across ages. With a J-beta primer mix and a sample-barcoded 5' primer, a second PCR ran roughly 6 to 11 cycles. TCRdb itself ran the 5' RACE reads through MiXCR, one entry per CDR3 protein. Among 1,500,000 or so distinct CDR3 sequences listed, roughly 43% were seen once. Germline V gene sequence: CDR1 DFQATT, CDR2 SNEGSKA (reference sequence). CDR3 length: 16 amino acids. Deletions cut 6 bases from V and 0 bases from J, with 18 bases between. The receptor was isolated from a woman aged 18 to 35 in good health. The rearrangement uses TRBV20-1 and TRBJ2-1; possibly TRBD1 for D (5 bases). Sequencing was done on a sample of blood. The CDR3 reads CSANSGIFRSYNEQFF. The CDR3 bases are TGCAGTGCGAATTCAGGGATTTTTCGCTCCTACAATGAGCAGTTCTTC.